This T cell receptor (beta chain) was retrieved from a study of early T cells in non-severe SARS-CoV-2 infection. This CDR3 is 15 amino acids long. Per the germline V gene, CDR1 is MNHNY and CDR2 is SVGAGI (reference sequence). Trimming at V came to 7 bases and at J to 6 bases, leaving 11 bases not matched to a gene. Unique molecular identifiers (one per individual cDNA molecule) were attached. TCRdb reanalysed the 5' RACE reads using MiXCR and keeps one entry per CDR3 protein. This sample yields roughly 70,000 distinct CDR3 sequences, of which roughly 18% are seen a single time; 8.9% belongs to the top ten.

This clonotype was sampled from an adult who was a healthcare worker with PCR-confirmed SARS-CoV-2 infection or an uninfected control (not recorded which). V usage is TRBV6-6 and J usage is TRBJ2-1; TRBD1 matches 8 bases. Source: whole blood, taken at baseline. This CDR3 reads CASTKGQGRINEQFF. The CDR3 nucleotides are TGTGCCAGCACCAAAGGACAGGGAAGGATCAATGAGCAGTTCTTC.